This T cell receptor beta chain was sequenced for a study of technical replicates of blood from four donors. This CDR3 comprises 13 residues. Trimming took off 2 bases at V and 8 bases at J, with 11 bases between the two ends. Germline V lookup: CDR1 SGDLS, CDR2 YYNGEE. Profiled with immunoSEQ multiplex PCR; TCRdb holds only in-frame clones, not every one. The repertoire has tens of thousands of clones, just under 95% of them found once; the top ten carry roughly 0.39%. The receptor was isolated from a human donor in good health. Sequenced: T cells isolated from PBMCs. The chain recombines TRBV9 with TRBJ1-5; D gene uncertain. In nucleotides, the CDR3 is TGTGCCAGCAGCGTGTCCCAGGTTGAGCCCCAGCATTTT. Translation: CASSVSQVEPQHF.